One and the same sample provided the 13 T cell receptor beta chains below, sequenced in a study of blood T cell repertoires in COVID-19. Produced via immunoSEQ multiplex PCR; TCRdb's table is partial and in-frame only. The sample consists of under 300,000 clones, over 75% of them appearing once. Sequenced sample: peripheral blood. These receptors were taken from a woman between 25 and 40 years old with acute or convalescent COVID-19.

The chain joins TRBV11-2 to TRBJ2-4, with TRBD1 identical over 7 bases. The CDR3 has 14 amino acids. After removal of 8 bases from V and 3 bases from J, the junction contained 7 bases not matched to a gene. Looked up from germline, CDR1 is SGHAT and CDR2 is FQNNGV. CDR3 bases: TGTGCCAGCTCTACAGGGGTAGGCAAAAACATTCAGTACTTC. Translation gives CASSTGVGKNIQYF.

The V call is TRBV5-4, the J call TRBJ2-5; 9 bases align to TRBD2. This CDR3 region has 15 residues. The V segment lost 7 bases and the J segment 8 bases; nucleotides outside the gene matches: 15. Looked up from germline, CDR1 is SGHNT and CDR2 is YYREEE (reference sequence). Here the CDR3 DNA reads TGTGCCAGCTCCCTGAGTGCGGGAGGGCCGTCAACCCAGTACTTC. The encoded protein is CASSLSAGGPSTQYF.

This clone came up a few times. Written as DNA, the CDR3 is TGTGCCTGGAGTGGACAGGGTAGTCAGCCCCAGCATTTT. Its protein product is CAWSGQGSQPQHF. The chain is built from TRBV30 and TRBJ1-5; 7 bases map to TRBD1. The germline V gene encodes CDR1 GTSNPN and CDR2 SVGIG (reference sequence). CDR3 size: 13 residues. V lost 1 base, J lost 6 bases, and 3 bases stayed unmatched.

The CDR3, as DNA: TGTGCCAGCAGTTTATGGACTAGCGGGAGCCCCAGGACCGGGGAGCTGTTTTTT. Amino acid sequence: CASSLWTSGSPRTGELFF. The chain combines TRBV27 with TRBJ2-2; TRBD2 matches 13 bases. Germline V lookup: CDR1 MNHEY, CDR2 SMNVEV (reference sequence). V shed 1 base, J shed 5 bases, and the junction held 7 bases outside the gene matches. The CDR3 spans 18 residues.

This chain uses TRBV19 with TRBJ1-1, with D possibly being TRBD1 (5 bases). The V end was cut by 2 bases, the J end by 3 bases, with 16 bases between. Germline CDR1 and CDR2: LNHDA and SQIVND (reference sequence). CDR3 size: 16 residues. CDR3 protein: CASSINAPGSHTEAFF. CDR3 coding DNA: TGTGCCAGTAGTATAAATGCCCCAGGGTCCCACACTGAAGCTTTCTTT.

V and J are TRBV6-1 and TRBJ2-7; the D is unclear. CDR3 length: 14 residues. The germline gives CDR1 MNHNS, CDR2 SASEGT. Trimming took 3 bases from V and 0 from J, leaving 9 bases between them. The CDR3 is CASSDDLDSYEQYF. CDR3 nucleotides: TGTGCCAGCAGTGACGACCTAGACTCCTACGAGCAGTACTTC.

The chain uses TRBV18 and TRBJ2-6; 10 nucleotides match TRBD1. Trimming took 2 bases from V and 1 from J; bases not matched to a gene: 2. Germline V gene data show CDR1 as KGHSH and CDR2 as LQKENI. This CDR3 region has 17 residues. CDR3 residues: CASSPAGQGSGANVLTF. The CDR3 region has the DNA TGTGCCAGCTCACCAGCGGGACAGGGGTCTGGGGCCAACGTCCTGACTTTC.

The CDR3 here is CASSLIAGGQGDTQYF. The CDR3 DNA sequence: TGTGCCAGCAGCCTTATAGCGGGAGGACAGGGAGATACGCAGTATTTT. The gene calls are TRBV6-6 and TRBJ2-3, with 10 bases aligning to TRBD2. CDR3 length: 16 residues. Germline CDR1 is MNHNY and CDR2 is SVGAGI (reference sequence). The J segment lost 5 bases and the V segment lost 6 bases, leaving 11 bases of the junction unmatched.

The chain combines TRBV7-8 with TRBJ1-1; unclear D gene. With 4 bases removed from V and 4 bases from J, the gap between germline ends came to 13 bases. There are 14 residues in the CDR3. The germline CDR1 and CDR2 sequences are SGHVS and FQNEAQ. CDR3 bases: TGTGCCAGCAGCTATGAGGGCGGTGGCACTGAAGCTTTCTTT. Protein sequence: CASSYEGGGTEAFF.

In DNA, the CDR3 is TGTGCCTGGTCGGGAGAAAGATTCGAGCAGTACTTC. Protein product: CAWSGERFEQYF. The genes are TRBV30 and TRBJ2-7, with a weak D call TRBD2 (6 bases). V lost 5 bases, J lost 6 bases, and 14 bases lay in between. Germline CDR1 GTSNPN, CDR2 SVGIG (reference sequence). The CDR3 spans 12 residues.

This clone was seen once. V gene TRBV25-1 combines with J gene TRBJ2-5, with TRBD2 matching over 8 bases. The V segment lost 6 bases and the J segment 7 bases; nucleotides outside the gene matches: 7. Per germline, CDR1 MGHDK and CDR2 SYGVNS. The CDR3 runs to 13 residues. CDR3 sequence (DNA): TGTGCCAGCAGCACAGCGGGAGAGGGGACCCAGTACTTC. Translating gives CASSTAGEGTQYF.

This chain connects TRBV28 to TRBJ1-5, with D hard to call. The CDR3 has 13 amino acids. Deletions cut 2 bases from V and 6 bases from J, with 8 bases between. From germline, CDR1 is MDHEN and CDR2 SYDVKM. Written as DNA, the CDR3 is TGTGCCAGCAGTTTAGGGCCCCCTCAGCCCCAGCATTTT. It is translated as CASSLGPPQPQHF.

This chain joins TRBV4-2 and TRBJ2-3; 7 bases are shared with TRBD2. The germline V gene has CDR1 LGHNA and CDR2 YNFKEQ. The CDR3 has 16 residues. The trim removed 0 bases at V and 2 bases at J, leaving 5 bases unmatched. The CDR3 spells CASSQERGLTTDTQYF. In nucleotides, the CDR3 is TGTGCCAGCAGCCAAGAGAGGGGACTAACCACAGATACGCAGTATTTT.